A single T cell receptor beta chain is shown here with its context. Antigen specificity is unknown. This specimen belongs to a study of T cells in localized non-small cell lung cancer. V was trimmed by 5 bases and J by 8 bases, leaving 9 bases between them. The CDR3 loop spans 11 amino acids. The germline gives CDR1 MNHNS, CDR2 SASEGT. The method was immunoSEQ multiplex PCR; TCRdb's version includes in-frame clones alone and lacks a portion of them. The sample lists tens of thousands of clones, about 83% occurring once. General study points: Uninvolved adjacent lung showed higher T cell clonality than tumor. There were a median about 53 of the top 100 tumor clones appearing in adjacent lung. Higher blood T cell density tracked longer overall survival. Sequencing was restricted to one tumor region; therefore, heterogeneity remains possible.

Sample: peripheral blood, taken before any cancer treatment. The genes are TRBV6-1 and TRBJ1-1; no clear D. This receptor was obtained from a female donor older than 55 with stage II squamous cell lung carcinoma. The CDR3 sequence: CASSPLSEAFF. As DNA, the CDR3 is TGTGCCAGCAGTCCCCTTAGCGAAGCTTTCTTT.